There are a few counts of the clone carrying this T cell receptor (beta chain). The data were taken from a study of OX40 agonist ivuxolimab in advanced cancers. Trimming stripped 5 bases from V and 8 bases from J, with 18 bases between. The CDR3 is 14 residues long. From germline, CDR1 is MNHNY and CDR2 SVGAGI (reference sequence). Here immunoSEQ multiplex PCR was the method, and the copy in TCRdb shows in-frame clones only, minus some. The sample carries more than 25,000 clones, roughly 90% recorded once. The receptor comes from an adult with an advanced solid tumor such as melanoma, head and neck, liver or kidney cancer. Sequenced material: CD4+ or CD8+ T cells sorted from blood, taken in a trial of the OX40 agonist ivuxolimab. This chain joins TRBV6-6 and TRBJ1-2; D is unresolved. CDR3 sequence: CASSAAGSQPGYTF. The CDR3, as DNA: TGTGCCAGCAGTGCAGCGGGCAGCCAGCCGGGCTACACCTTC.